The table lists the clone carrying this TCR beta chain with a count of one. The sample originates from a study of T cell clones after liver transplantation. About the study: Three of eight recipients were HCV-positive; others had non-autoimmune, non-viral indications. Patients counted as tolerant after at least one year off all immunosuppression, enzymes not exceeding twice normal.

This CDR3 spans 17 amino acids. In germline, CDR1 is WNHNN, CDR2 SYGVQD (reference sequence). V lost 3 bases and J lost 7; bases outside the gene matches: 12. Sequenced by immunoSEQ multiplex PCR; TCRdb stores in-frame clones only, minus some. The data contain tens of thousands of clones, 71% of them singletons. The sequences come from CD4+ T cells from blood, collected before liver transplant. The chain joins TRBV10-1 to TRBJ2-1, with 10 bases aligning to TRBD2. This receptor was obtained from a human donor who received a liver transplant. CDR3: CASSEDPQAGGRNEQFF. CDR3 DNA sequence: TGCGCCAGCAGTGAAGACCCCCAAGCGGGGGGGCGAAATGAGCAGTTCTTC.